One TCR beta chain is described in this entry. CDR3 size: 14 residues. Germline V gene lookup returns CDR1 SQVTM and CDR2 ANQGSEA. V gave up 3 bases and J gave up 7 bases; unmatched junction bases: 7. TCR beta CDR3 regions were amplified from RNA. HTBI primers were the set used in a first-round RT-PCR of the TCR CDR3. From the multiplex PCR reads, TCRdb called clonotypes with MiXCR, one entry per CDR3 protein. This sample has 610,000 or so distinct CDR3 sequences; roughly 46% occur once, and the top ten carry about 8.3%. The sample originates from a study of T cells in Graves' hyperthyroidism and ophthalmopathy.

The TCR originated in a woman aged 18 to 35 with Graves' hyperthyroidism. The sequencing input was peripheral blood or thyroid tissue (not recorded which). This chain joins TRBV29-1 and TRBJ2-2; 8 nucleotides match TRBD1. The CDR3 DNA follows: TGCAGCGTTGAGGTGACAGGGGACGACGGGGAGCTGTTTTTT. Amino acids: CSVEVTGDDGELFF.